The 3 T cell receptor beta chains listed next were all sequenced from one sample in a study of blood T cell dynamics during melanoma immunotherapy. Sequencing was performed with immunoSEQ multiplex PCR; in TCRdb, only in-frame clones are kept and a portion is missing. The data show thousands of clones, around 84% seen once. Time point indicated: week 3, after first cycle of checkpoint inhibitor. This sample comprised blood, obtained from a patient treated with checkpoint blockade. Receptor source: a human donor with melanoma. Some clones in this sample may be carry-over from other donors' samples.

The chain couples TRBV7-9 to TRBJ1-1; possibly TRBD1 for D (5 bases). V was shortened by 5 bases and J by 7 bases, with 17 bases between the two germline ends. This CDR3 has 14 amino acids. Germline V gene data show CDR1 as SEHNR and CDR2 as FQNEAQ (reference sequence). The CDR3 DNA reads TGTGCCAGCAGCCCCCTCGGGGGAGGTCTTGAAGCTTTCTTT. Protein product: CASSPLGGGLEAFF.

This chain connects TRBV11-2 to TRBJ2-1, with TRBD1 matching over 8 bases. This CDR3 has 14 residues. Germline CDR1 reads SGHAT; CDR2 reads FQNNGV. V lost 4 bases, J lost 5 bases, and 4 bases stayed unmatched. This CDR3 reads CASSYGQGNNEQFF. As DNA, the CDR3 is TGTGCCAGCAGCTACGGACAGGGTAACAATGAGCAGTTCTTC.

J is TRBJ2-3 and V is TRBV6-1; 9 positions match TRBD2. There are 16 residues in the CDR3. V trimming: 2 bases; J trimming: 0 bases; junction bases outside the gene matches: 3. CDR1 is MNHNS and CDR2 is SASEGT in the germline V gene. The CDR3 DNA reads as TGTGCCAGCAGTGAACCCGCGGGGGGGAGCACAGATACGCAGTATTTT. Amino acid sequence: CASSEPAGGSTDTQYF.